The 25 T cell receptor beta chains below were found in one sample sequenced in a study of blood T cell repertoires in COVID-19. Produced via immunoSEQ multiplex PCR; TCRdb's table is partial and in-frame only. This table has under 150,000 clones, roughly 88% appearing once. Sequenced material: PBMCs or T cells enriched from blood (not recorded which). All receptors come from a woman aged 30 to 39 with acute COVID-19.

This clone came up once. Written as DNA, the CDR3 is TGTGCCAGCAGCGAGATAGACAATGAGCAGTTCTTC. The encoded protein is CASSEIDNEQFF. The chain joins TRBV3-1 (or the pseudogene TRBV3-2) to TRBJ2-1; no firm D call. This CDR3 contains 12 residues. Germline V lookup: CDR1 LGHDT, CDR2 YNNKEL (reference sequence). Trimming stripped 5 bases from V and 5 bases from J, with 7 bases between.

The chain combines TRBV6-5 with TRBJ1-3; TRBD1 is a possible D gene (5 bases). V lost 6 bases and J 2 bases, leaving 11 bases between the germline ends. The CDR3 is 14 residues long. CDR1 is MNHEY, CDR2 SVGAGI, per germline. CDR3 loop: CASSPRETGNTIYF. The CDR3 coding sequence is TGTGCCAGCAGCCCCAGGGAAACTGGAAACACCATATATTTT.

As DNA, the CDR3 is TGTGCCAGCAGCCGGATAACATCCGGGACAGGGTCCTACGAGCAGTACTTC. Amino acids: CASSRITSGTGSYEQYF. The chain joins TRBV6-2 or TRBV6-3 to TRBJ2-7, with 9 positions matching TRBD1. The germline V gene encodes CDR1 MNHEY and CDR2 SVGEGT. The CDR3 is 17 amino acids. With V trimmed by 6 bases and J by 1 base, 13 bases remained unmatched.

This clone appeared once. The chain recombines TRBV6-2 or TRBV6-3 with TRBJ1-1; 7 nucleotides match TRBD1. Looked up from germline, CDR1 is MNHEY and CDR2 is SVGEGT. The V gene end was trimmed by 3 bases and the J gene end by 9 bases; junction bases not matched to a gene: 7. The CDR3 is 13 amino acids. The CDR3 nucleotides are TGTGCCAGCAGTTATCCCCAGGGGGGACAAGCTTTCTTT. Translation gives CASSYPQGGQAFF.

V is TRBV6-2 or TRBV6-3 and J is TRBJ1-5; the match to TRBD1 covers 11 bases. Trimming removed 0 bases from V and 5 bases from J; junction bases left unmatched: 3. Per germline, CDR1 MNHEY and CDR2 SVGEGT. The CDR3 covers 16 residues. CDR3 protein: CASSYSGQGAYQPQHF. Here the CDR3 DNA reads TGTGCCAGCAGTTACTCCGGACAGGGGGCCTATCAGCCCCAGCATTTT.

Comment on this clone: Within the sample, other DNA sequences also encode this same CDR3. The V gene is TRBV4-3, the J gene TRBJ1-4; TRBD1 aligns across 7 bases. Germline values: CDR1 LGHNA, CDR2 YSLEER. The CDR3 is made up of 14 amino acids. Trimming cost V 1 base and J 4 bases; bases outside gene matches: 0. The CDR3 DNA follows: TGCGCCAGCAGCCAAGGACAGGGTAATGAAAAACTGTTTTTT. Translated, it gives CASSQGQGNEKLFF.

The chain employs TRBV11-2 and TRBJ2-1; no firm D call. CDR1 is SGHAT, CDR2 FQNNGV, per germline. Trimming shortened V by 3 bases and J by 12 bases, and 9 bases separated the two germline ends. The CDR3 has 11 amino acids. CDR3 DNA sequence: TGTGCCAGCAGCTTGGGCTGGTGGCAGTTCTTC. The encoded protein is CASSLGWWQFF.

Only one count was recorded for this clone. The chain has TRBV19 and TRBJ1-5; D uncertain. Germline CDR1 is LNHDA and CDR2 is SQIVND (reference sequence). V shed 8 bases and J shed 7 bases, with 15 bases lying between them. The CDR3 extends over 13 amino acids. This chain's CDR3 is CASSYVTEQPQHF. The CDR3 DNA reads TGTGCCAGTTCCTATGTTACGGAGCAGCCCCAGCATTTT.

Here the CDR3 DNA reads TGTGCCAGCACCCCACCCGGGAATAACTACGAGCAGTACTTC. Its protein product is CASTPPGNNYEQYF. The chain recombines TRBV25-1 with TRBJ2-7; D might be TRBD2 (5 bases). The germline V gene has CDR1 MGHDK and CDR2 SYGVNS. The CDR3 runs 14 residues. V was cut by 7 bases and J by 3 bases, with 16 bases left in between.

The chain couples TRBV19 to TRBJ1-1; 7 bases align to TRBD1. The CDR3 is made up of 15 amino acids. V lost 3 bases to trimming and J lost 7 bases; unmatched junction nucleotides: 11. From germline, CDR1 is LNHDA and CDR2 SQIVND (reference sequence). CDR3 sequence (DNA): TGTGCCAGTAGTATTCCCCCAGGACAGGTTCATGAAGCTTTCTTT. It is translated as CASSIPPGQVHEAFF.

In its sample, this clone was seen once. The V gene is TRBV21-1, the J gene TRBJ2-7; no check of the table's D call, TRBD1, against the DNA was made. TRBV21-1 is flagged as a pseudogene. There are 13 residues in the CDR3. The CDR3 DNA reads TGTGCCAGCAGCGGCTTGGACACCTACGAGCAGTACTTC. It is translated as CASSGLDTYEQYF.

The V call is TRBV12-5, the J call TRBJ1-1, with D possibly matching TRBD1 (5 bases). The CDR3 loop spans 15 amino acids. The V end was cut by 1 base, the J end by 4 bases, with 13 bases between. Germline-derived CDR1 and CDR2 are LGHNT and FRNRAP. The CDR3 sequence: CASGLGPQGATEAFF. The CDR3 nucleotides are TGTGCTAGTGGTTTGGGACCCCAGGGTGCCACTGAAGCTTTCTTT. The whole variable domain, filled in from reference TRBV12-5 and TRBJ1-1, reads DARVTQTPRHKVTEMGQEVTMRCQPILGHNTVFWYRQTMMQGLELLAYFRNRAPLDDSGMPKDRFSAEMPDATLATLKIQPSEPRDSAVYFCASGLGPQGATEAFFGQGTRLTVV.

The chain employs TRBV12-3 or TRBV12-4 and TRBJ1-1; D gene unclear. The germline V and J ends were trimmed by 3 bases and 0 bases, with 5 bases remaining between them. The CDR3 spans 13 residues. The CDR3 is CASSFLVNTEAFF. The CDR3 DNA reads TGTGCCAGCAGTTTTCTAGTGAACACTGAAGCTTTCTTT.

This chain links TRBV18 with TRBJ1-4; 9 bases map to TRBD1. The CDR3 length is 16 residues. Germline V gene sequence: CDR1 KGHSH, CDR2 LQKENI. After removal of 3 bases from V and 6 bases from J, the junction contained 8 bases not matched to a gene. CDR3 DNA: TGTGCCAGCTCACCCCCAAACAGGGGGCAGGATGAAAAACTGTTTTTT. It codes for CASSPPNRGQDEKLFF.

The chain links TRBV6-5 to TRBJ2-5; D ambiguous. The germline V and J ends were trimmed by 6 bases and 0 bases, with 5 bases remaining between them. CDR3 length equals 12 residues. CDR1 is MNHEY, CDR2 SVGAGI, per germline. CDR3 DNA sequence: TGTGCCAGCAGGGCAGACCAAGAGACCCAGTACTTC. Translating it yields CASRADQETQYF.

This clone has just a few counts. This CDR3 is CASSWGRTPQETQYF. CDR3 nucleotides: TGCGCCAGCAGCTGGGGCCGGACACCTCAAGAGACCCAGTACTTC. This chain links TRBV5-1 with TRBJ2-5, with D possibly being TRBD1 (5 bases). Trimming left V 3 bases short and J 2 bases short, with 14 bases between. CDR1 and CDR2 (germline): SGHRS, YFSETQ. This CDR3 is 15 amino acids long.

The chain is built from TRBV6-1 and TRBJ2-5; D unclear. V was cut by 2 bases and J by 5 bases, with 18 bases left in between. Germline V gives CDR1 MNHNS, CDR2 SASEGT. CDR3 length equals 16 residues. The CDR3 coding sequence is TGTGCCAGCAGTGAAATGGTTTCAGGTGGTATCGAGACCCAGTACTTC. This sequence encodes CASSEMVSGGIETQYF.

The rearrangement links TRBV6-2 or TRBV6-3 to TRBJ2-1, with D possibly being TRBD1 (6 bases). The germline V gene has CDR1 MNHEY and CDR2 SVGEGT. V was cut by 2 bases and J by 4 bases, with 12 bases left in between. The CDR3 totals 15 residues. The CDR3 reads CASSYAGTLYNEQFF. The CDR3 DNA reads TGTGCCAGCAGTTACGCCGGGACACTATACAATGAGCAGTTCTTC.

The rearrangement uses TRBV11-2 and TRBJ2-7; 7 bases agree with TRBD2. Germline values: CDR1 SGHAT, CDR2 FQNNGV. The CDR3 length is 12 residues. The V and J ends lost 1 base and 6 bases, in that order; junction bases with no gene match: 0. The CDR3 DNA reads TGTGCCAGCAGCTTAGGGGAGGGCGAGCAGTACTTC. This sequence encodes CASSLGEGEQYF. The variable domain in full, completed from reference TRBV11-2 and TRBJ2-7, reads EAGVAQSPRYKIIEKRQSVAFWCNPISGHATLYWYQQILGQGPKLLIQFQNNGVVDDSQLPKDRFSAERLKGVDSTLKIQPAKLEDSAVYLCASSLGEGEQYFGPGTRLTVT.

This sequence joins TRBV4-2 and TRBJ1-4; TRBD1 agrees at 7 bases. Germline CDR1 is LGHNA and CDR2 is YNFKEQ. CDR3 length: 21 amino acids. Germline trimming cut 0 bases from V and 0 bases from J; bases unmatched to any gene: 16. The CDR3 protein is CASSQETTGQWESATNEKLFF. The CDR3 region has the DNA TGTGCCAGCAGCCAAGAAACAACGGGACAGTGGGAGTCGGCAACTAATGAAAAACTGTTTTTT.

The chain carries TRBV27 and TRBJ1-5; TRBD1 matches at 9 bases. The V and J ends lost 2 bases and 7 bases, in that order; junction bases with no gene match: 6. The germline V gene encodes CDR1 MNHEY and CDR2 SMNVEV (reference sequence). CDR3 length: 15 residues. The CDR3 DNA sequence: TGTGCCAGCAGTTTAACAGGGGGCGCGGGGCAGCCCCAGCATTTT. Its translation: CASSLTGGAGQPQHF.

This clone was picked up a small number of times. The J gene is TRBJ1-4, the V gene TRBV19; no clear D. Germline CDR1 LNHDA, CDR2 SQIVND (reference sequence). The V end lost 3 bases, the J end lost 10 bases, and 15 bases lay between the germline ends. The CDR3 length is 14 residues. In DNA, the CDR3 is TGTGCCAGTAGTATGGGCCAGGATCCCTCAAAACTGTTTTTT. Its protein is CASSMGQDPSKLFF.

In its sample, this clone was seen a few times. V and J are TRBV6-4 and TRBJ2-1; TRBD1 aligns across 9 bases. The CDR3 loop spans 15 amino acids. Germline lookup yields CDR1 MRHNA and CDR2 SNTAGT. V was clipped by 2 bases and J by 8 bases; unmatched bases: 7. The CDR3, as DNA: TGTGCCAGCAGTGACGGGACAGGGAATTCCCATGAGCAGTTCTTC. This gives the protein CASSDGTGNSHEQFF.

The chain has TRBV2 and TRBJ2-5; no clear D. The germline V gene encodes CDR1 SNHLY and CDR2 FYNNEI. V gave up 4 bases and J gave up 5 bases, with 14 bases separating them. The length of the CDR3 is 14 residues. CDR3 protein: CASSGGSWAETQYF. CDR3 nucleotides: TGTGCCAGCAGTGGTGGCTCCTGGGCGGAGACCCAGTACTTC.

This chain uses TRBV18 with TRBJ1-6; perhaps TRBD1 as D (5 bases). Germline CDR1 and CDR2: KGHSH and LQKENI. The CDR3 covers 15 residues. V was shortened by 3 bases and J by 7 bases, with 13 bases between the two germline ends. CDR3 in amino acids: CASSPPTGDNSPLHF. CDR3 nucleotides: TGTGCCAGCTCACCCCCTACGGGGGACAATTCACCCCTCCACTTT.